These T cell receptor beta chains were read from a single sample in a study of human T cells and chemical hapten exposure. TCRdb reprocessed the RACE reads with MiXCR, giving one entry per CDR3 protein. The table lists about 92,000 distinct CDR3 sequences, 8% to 10% of them singletons. The specimen was whole blood, collected in connection with sensitization to the hapten diphenylcyclopropenone (DPC). Receptors were obtained from a woman between 40 and 50 years old with alopecia areata. Some clones in this sample may be carry-over from other donors' samples. Both conserved end residues are part of each CDR3. A D gene is named only where the DNA matches it firmly. Size is stated for part of the rows, as once, few or many counts, or as a class when the clone is expanded.

V gene	D gene	clone size	J gene	CDR3 DNA	CDR3 protein
TRBV7-2	.	.	TRBJ1-1	TGTGCCAGCAGCGGGGGGCGTAACACTGAAGCTTTCTTT	CASSGGRNTEAFF
TRBV5-4	.	many	TRBJ1-2	TGTGCCAGCAGCTTGGGTCCGGGGAACTATGGCTACACCTTC	CASSLGPGNYGYTF
TRBV30	.	few	TRBJ1-2	TGTGCCTGGAGAGGGACAAACCGCGGCGGCTACACCTTC	CAWRGTNRGGYTF
TRBV13	.	.	TRBJ1-4	TGTGCCAGCAGCCCGGGCGGACAGTCGAGGGTGCCGGCTAATGAAAAACTGTTTTTT	CASSPGGQSRVPANEKLFF
TRBV27	TRBD1	.	TRBJ1-5	TGTGCCAGCAGGCCAGGGGGAAGCGTGCAGCCCCAGCATTTT	CASRPGGSVQPQHF
TRBV7-8	TRBD1	few	TRBJ2-7	TGTGCCAGCAGCTTACAAGGGGGCCTCTACGAGCAGTACTTC	CASSLQGGLYEQYF
TRBV4-3	.	few	TRBJ1-6	TGCGCCAGCAGCCGAATTTTAGGCCGTAATTCACCCCTCCACTTT	CASSRILGRNSPLHF
TRBV20-1	.	.	TRBJ2-7	TGCAGTGCTAGAGGCGTCGACTTTCCCGGACAGCCCCGCTCCTACGAGCAGTACTTC	CSARGVDFPGQPRSYEQYF
TRBV7-2	TRBD2	many	TRBJ2-1	TGTGCCAGCAGCTTAGGAGGCGCGGGGGGGCAGTTCTTC	CASSLGGAGGQFF
TRBV15	.	many	TRBJ2-6	TGTGCCACCAGACCCCTGAAGGGTTCAACTGGGGCCAACGTCCTGACTTTC	CATRPLKGSTGANVLTF
TRBV11-2	TRBD1	.	TRBJ1-2	TGTGCCAGCAGCCGAGACAGGGGGCCTCATGGCTACACCTTC	CASSRDRGPHGYTF
TRBV3-1	.	many	TRBJ1-4	TGTGCCAGCAGCCAAGGGGAGAATGAAAAACTGTTTTTT	CASSQGENEKLFF
TRBV5-3	.	few	TRBJ2-7	TGTGCCAGAAGCTTGGGGTTTACGTGCGGAGCCCCCCACGAGCAGTACTTC	CARSLGFTCGAPHEQYF
TRBV5-4	TRBD2	many	TRBJ2-7	TGTGCCAGCAGCTCGGGACTAGCGGGGGGAGAGGTTCTCGACGAGCAGTACTTC	CASSSGLAGGEVLDEQYF
TRBV12-3/TRBV12-4	TRBD1	few	TRBJ2-7	TGTGCCAGCAGTGTCCGGGACAGGAGCTCCTACGAGCAGTACTTC	CASSVRDRSSYEQYF
TRBV12-3/TRBV12-4	.	.	TRBJ1-5	TGTGCCAGCAGTTTAGCCAGTGAACAGCCCCAGCATTTT	CASSLASEQPQHF
TRBV20-1	.	few	TRBJ1-2	TGCAGTGCTAGGTTCGAAGGACGGGCAATTAACTATGGCTACACCTTC	CSARFEGRAINYGYTF
TRBV6-1	.	many	TRBJ1-2	TGTGCCAGCACTCGGCTCTCCGATGGCTACACCTTC	CASTRLSDGYTF
TRBV4-3	TRBD2	.	TRBJ2-5	TGCGCCAGCAGCCAAGTACCGGGACTAGCGGGGTCCGGGGCCCAGTACTTC	CASSQVPGLAGSGAQYF
TRBV27	.	many	TRBJ1-1	TGTGCCAGCAGTTCCTCCGGACAGTCCCTTTTAATGAACACTGAAGCTTTCTTT	CASSSSGQSLLMNTEAFF
TRBV29-1	.	many	TRBJ2-1	TGCAGCGTTGGAGAGGGATTCATCAATGAGCAGTTCTTC	CSVGEGFINEQFF
TRBV7-2	.	.	TRBJ1-3	TGTGCCAGCAGCCCCCAAGGTGGCCCCTCTGGAAACACCATATATTTT	CASSPQGGPSGNTIYF
TRBV11-3	.	many	TRBJ1-3	TGTGCCAGCAGCCTTGGGACCTTCTCCTCTGGAAACACCATATATTTT	CASSLGTFSSGNTIYF
TRBV4-2	.	many	TRBJ2-3	TGTGCCAGCAGCCAAGATCAAGTAGCGACAGATACGCAGTATTTT	CASSQDQVATDTQYF
TRBV12-3/TRBV12-4	.	few	TRBJ1-1	TGTGCCAGCAGTTTCACGACCGGGGCCGGGAACACTGAAGCTTTCTTT	CASSFTTGAGNTEAFF
TRBV5-1	.	many	TRBJ2-7	TGCGCCAGCAGCTTGGACTCAGGGGTCTACGAGCAGTACTTC	CASSLDSGVYEQYF
TRBV20-1	.	.	TRBJ2-1	TGCAGTGCTAGAGATCAGGCCCGAGCAGGAAATGAGCAGTTCTTC	CSARDQARAGNEQFF
TRBV9	.	many	TRBJ1-1	TGTGCCAGCAGCGTAGCAGGTTTTGGGACTGAAGCTTTCTTT	CASSVAGFGTEAFF
TRBV7-9	.	many	TRBJ2-6	TGTGCCAGCAGCTTTTACCTCTCTGGGGCCAACGTCCTGACTTTC	CASSFYLSGANVLTF
TRBV12-3/TRBV12-4	.	.	TRBJ1-1	TGTGCCAGCAGTTTCTGGCAGGGCAACACTGAAGCTTTCTTT	CASSFWQGNTEAFF
TRBV12-3/TRBV12-4	.	few	TRBJ1-5	TGTGCCAGCGCTGGCAGGGTAAATCAGCCCCAGCATTTT	CASAGRVNQPQHF
TRBV7-8	.	many	TRBJ1-5	TGTGCCAGCAGCTTAGGAGGGTTAAGCAATCAGCCCCAGCATTTT	CASSLGGLSNQPQHF
TRBV29-1	TRBD1	many	TRBJ1-2	TGCAGCGCCTACACACCCGGGACAGGGAAAGGCTACACCTTC	CSAYTPGTGKGYTF
TRBV7-9	.	.	TRBJ1-4	TGTGCCAGCAGCTTCCGGCCCCTTGGTAATGAAAAACTGTTTTTT	CASSFRPLGNEKLFF
TRBV20-1	.	many	TRBJ2-3	TGCAGTGCTAGAGATCAACGGGGGGCAAGCACAGATACGCAGTATTTT	CSARDQRGASTDTQYF
TRBV12-3/TRBV12-4	.	many	TRBJ2-7	TGTGCCAGCAGAGCCACGAGGGGAGCTTACGAGCAGTACTTC	CASRATRGAYEQYF
TRBV6-5	TRBD1	many	TRBJ1-5	TGTGCCAGCAGCCGGACAGGGGGCCTCAATCAGCCCCAGCATTTT	CASSRTGGLNQPQHF
TRBV29-1	.	many	TRBJ1-3	TGCAGCGCACATGGGGGTGGAAACACCATATATTTT	CSAHGGGNTIYF
TRBV7-9	TRBD2	many	TRBJ2-1	TGTGCCAGCAGCTTACCCCTAGCGGGGGGGCCGGGATCCTACAATGAGCAGTTCTTC	CASSLPLAGGPGSYNEQFF
TRBV4-3	.	many	TRBJ1-1	TGCGCCAGCAGCACCCGTGGGAACACTGAAGCTTTCTTT	CASSTRGNTEAFF
TRBV7-6	TRBD2	many	TRBJ2-5	TGTGCCAGCAGCTTAGCGGGGTTAGCGGGGGAAGAGACCCAGTACTTC	CASSLAGLAGEETQYF